This T cell receptor (beta chain) appears in the sequencing data of a study of early T cells in non-severe SARS-CoV-2 infection listed by TCRdb under 2021. Broadly, across the study: Bulk RNA from unsorted whole blood was used for TCR sequencing, so alpha and beta chains could not be paired.

This was a case-control study nested in a cohort of healthcare workers in London, UK, who had nasopharyngeal swab PCR tests and blood samples taken every week. Healthcare workers were recruited during the week of the UK lockdown, between 23 and 31 March 2020, and followed weekly for up to 16 weeks. On the study overall, not on this receptor specifically: Matching against VDJdb was skewed toward anti-spike CD8 responses, likely underestimated virus-specific expansions, and missed private and CD4 specificities.

The method behind the library was 5' RACE. The instrument given in TCRdb is NextSeq 500. Unique molecular identifiers were attached to individual cDNA molecules in the TCR library protocol so that sequencing error and PCR bias could be corrected. Sequencing covered both TCR alpha and beta chains, and within each sample the abundances of alpha and beta sequences were tightly co-correlated. In the authors' own workflow: V gene, J gene and CDR3 annotation of TCR sequences was performed with Decombinator V4. TCRs were defined as expanded if a significant change between any two time points was detected under a Poisson model with p below 0.0001. Abundances of TCRs were expressed as counts per million after normalisation to the total number of TCRs sequenced in each sample. MAIT TCRs were defined by TRAV1-2 paired with TRAJ12, TRAJ20 or TRAJ33, and iNKT TCRs by TRAV10 paired with TRAJ18. A search of VDJdb, accessed on 1 November 2021, was run for TCRs annotated to CMV, EBV and SARS-CoV-2, with TCRs annotated for multiple antigens excluded. TCRdb itself trimmed the public reads at Q25 with fastp, ran MiXCR and retained productive beta chains. Rows are combined by CDR3 protein, so each entry shows the most common genes and DNA. These V and J calls originate from TCRdb's pipeline instead of the authors' own analysis. Across this sample there are some 97,000 distinct CDR3 sequences, with approximately 9.9% seen only once. Roughly 5% of the sample rests with the top ten.

The CDR3 runs 18 amino acids, cysteine and phenylalanine included. CDR3 DNA only is kept here, 54 bases in frame from base 1. Trimming takes 7 bases off V and 0 bases off J; junction bases not matched to a gene: 11. CDR1 LNHDA and CDR2 SQIVND were looked up in the germline V gene (reference sequence). This clonotype has a count of ten or more. The specificity of this receptor is unknown. The sample holds no much larger clone one base away, and base qualities are not on file. The input for sequencing was whole blood, taken at baseline. The chain is assembled from TRBV19 and TRBJ2-2; TRBD2 lines up with 10 middle nucleotides. The source of this sequence is an adult who was a healthcare worker with PCR-confirmed SARS-CoV-2 infection or an uninfected control (not recorded which). The DNA reads as follows: TGTGCCAGTACCTCACTAGCGGGAAGCACCGCGAACACCGGGGAGCTGTTTTTT. The translation is CASTSLAGSTANTGELFF. The CDR3 plus the reference TRBV19 and TRBJ2-2 genes for the other parts give the full variable domain: DGGITQSPKYLFRKEGQNVTLSCEQNLNHDAMYWYRQDPGQGLRLIYYSQIVNDFQKGDIAEGYSVSREKKESFPLTVTSAQKNPTAFYLCASTSLAGSTANTGELFFGEGSRLTVL.